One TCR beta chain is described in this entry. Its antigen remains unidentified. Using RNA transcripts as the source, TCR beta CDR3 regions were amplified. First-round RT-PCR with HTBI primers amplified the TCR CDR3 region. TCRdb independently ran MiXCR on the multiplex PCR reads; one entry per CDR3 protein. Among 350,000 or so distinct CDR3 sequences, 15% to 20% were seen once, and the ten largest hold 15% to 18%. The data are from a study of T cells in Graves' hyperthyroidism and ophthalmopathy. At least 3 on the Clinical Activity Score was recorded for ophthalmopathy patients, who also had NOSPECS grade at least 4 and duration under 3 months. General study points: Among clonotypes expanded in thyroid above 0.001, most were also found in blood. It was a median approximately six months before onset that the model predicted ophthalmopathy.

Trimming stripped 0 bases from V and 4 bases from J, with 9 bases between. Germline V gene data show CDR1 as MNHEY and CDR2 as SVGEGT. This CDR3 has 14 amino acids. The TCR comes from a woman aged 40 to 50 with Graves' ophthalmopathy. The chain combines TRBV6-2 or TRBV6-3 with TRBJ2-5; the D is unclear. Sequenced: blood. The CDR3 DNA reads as TGTGCCAGCAGTTACTCCCCTTCAGCAGAGACCCAGTACTTC. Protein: CASSYSPSAETQYF.